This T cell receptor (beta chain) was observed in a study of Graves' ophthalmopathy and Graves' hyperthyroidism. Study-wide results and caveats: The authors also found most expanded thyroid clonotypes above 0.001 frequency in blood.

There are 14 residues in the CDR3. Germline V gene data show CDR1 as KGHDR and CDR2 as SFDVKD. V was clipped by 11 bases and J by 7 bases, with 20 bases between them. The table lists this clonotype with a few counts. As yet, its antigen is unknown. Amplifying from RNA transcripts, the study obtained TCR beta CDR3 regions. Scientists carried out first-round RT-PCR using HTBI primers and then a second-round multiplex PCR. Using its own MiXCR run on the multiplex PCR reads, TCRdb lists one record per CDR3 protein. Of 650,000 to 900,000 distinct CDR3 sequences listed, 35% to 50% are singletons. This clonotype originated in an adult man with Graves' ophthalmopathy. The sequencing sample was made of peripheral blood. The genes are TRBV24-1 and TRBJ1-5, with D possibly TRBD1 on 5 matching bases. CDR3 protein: CAIRDPWGRQPQHF. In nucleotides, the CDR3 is TGTGCCATTAGGGACCCCTGGGGTCGCCAGCCCCAGCATTTT.